This TCR beta chain was sequenced during a study of cytomegalovirus exposure and HLA in healthy donors. General observations from the study: In vitro, three CMV-associated chains proved specific for CMV antigens. Cytomegalovirus status was reportedly diagnosed by the classifier with high sensitivity and specificity.

In the case of this clone: The antigen is not known.

The PCR made use of 60 Vbeta and 13 Jbeta primers. Only in-frame clones appear in the TCRdb table, and some are missing; sequencing was by immunoSEQ multiplex PCR. The sample contains 130,000 or so clones, 65% to 80% of which appear only once. The J segment lost 6 bases and the V segment lost 3 bases, leaving 10 bases of the junction unmatched. Germline CDR1 and CDR2: MGHDK and SYGVNS. CDR3 length: 16 residues. The source of this sequence is a man between 18 and 35 years old in good health and CMV-seropositive. Material: PBMCs. This rearrangement joins TRBV25-1 to TRBJ2-1; TRBD2 agrees at 8 bases. The CDR3: CASSETNGRASNEQFF. The DNA for the CDR3 is TGTGCCAGCAGTGAGACTAACGGGAGGGCTAGCAATGAGCAGTTCTTC.